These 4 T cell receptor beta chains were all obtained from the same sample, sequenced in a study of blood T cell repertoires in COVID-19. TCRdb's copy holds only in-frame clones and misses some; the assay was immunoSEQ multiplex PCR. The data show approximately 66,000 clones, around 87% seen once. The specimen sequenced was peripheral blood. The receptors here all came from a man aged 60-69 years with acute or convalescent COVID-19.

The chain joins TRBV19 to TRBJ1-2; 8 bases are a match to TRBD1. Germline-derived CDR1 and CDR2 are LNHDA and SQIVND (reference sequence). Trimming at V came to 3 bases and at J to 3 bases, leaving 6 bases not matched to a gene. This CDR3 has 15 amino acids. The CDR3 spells CASSIGTGGDYGYTF. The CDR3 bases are TGTGCCAGTAGTATCGGGACAGGAGGGGACTATGGCTACACCTTC.

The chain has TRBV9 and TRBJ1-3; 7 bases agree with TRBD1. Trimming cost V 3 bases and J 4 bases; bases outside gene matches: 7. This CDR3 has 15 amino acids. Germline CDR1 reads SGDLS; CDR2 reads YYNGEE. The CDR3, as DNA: TGTGCCAGCAGCGCTTCGGGACAGTCCGGAAACACCATATATTTT. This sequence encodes CASSASGQSGNTIYF.

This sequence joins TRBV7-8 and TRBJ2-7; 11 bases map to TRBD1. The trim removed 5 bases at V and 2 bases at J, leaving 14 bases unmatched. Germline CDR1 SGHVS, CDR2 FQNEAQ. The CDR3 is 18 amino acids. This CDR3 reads CASSHSSGTGGSPYEQYF. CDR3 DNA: TGTGCCAGCAGCCATTCCTCCGGGACAGGGGGTAGTCCCTACGAGCAGTACTTC.

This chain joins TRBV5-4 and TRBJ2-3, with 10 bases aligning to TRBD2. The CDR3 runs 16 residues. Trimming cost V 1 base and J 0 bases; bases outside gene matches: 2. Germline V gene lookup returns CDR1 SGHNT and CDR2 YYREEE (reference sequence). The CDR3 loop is CASSLWGLASTDTQYF. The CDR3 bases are TGTGCCAGCAGCTTGTGGGGACTAGCGAGCACAGATACGCAGTATTTT.